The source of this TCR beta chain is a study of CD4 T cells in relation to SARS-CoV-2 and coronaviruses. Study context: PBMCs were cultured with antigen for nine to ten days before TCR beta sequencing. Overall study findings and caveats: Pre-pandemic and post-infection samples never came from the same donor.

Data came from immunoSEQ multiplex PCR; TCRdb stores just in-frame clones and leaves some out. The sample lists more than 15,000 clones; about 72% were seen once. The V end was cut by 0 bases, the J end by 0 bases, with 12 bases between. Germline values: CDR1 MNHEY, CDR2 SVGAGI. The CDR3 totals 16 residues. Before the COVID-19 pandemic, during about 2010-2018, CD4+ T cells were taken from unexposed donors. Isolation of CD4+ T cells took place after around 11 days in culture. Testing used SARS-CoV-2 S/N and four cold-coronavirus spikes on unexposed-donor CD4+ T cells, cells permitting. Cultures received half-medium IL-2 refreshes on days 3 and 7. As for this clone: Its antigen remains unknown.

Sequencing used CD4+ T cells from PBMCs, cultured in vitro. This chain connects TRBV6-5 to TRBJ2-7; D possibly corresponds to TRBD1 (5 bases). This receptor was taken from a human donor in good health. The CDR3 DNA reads TGTGCCAGCAGTTACTCGTTTGGGGCTGTCTCCTACGAGCAGTACTTC. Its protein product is CASSYSFGAVSYEQYF.